This T cell receptor beta chain stems from a study of control samples from healthy donors and cancer patients. Method: immunoSEQ multiplex PCR; TCRdb's copy keeps in-frame clones and lacks some. The data hold approximately 87,000 clones, with 75% to 95% observed a single time. The CDR3 has 13 amino acids. Germline lookup yields CDR1 MNHEY and CDR2 SMNVEV (reference sequence). With 3 bases removed from V and 1 base from J, the gap between germline ends came to 7 bases. The V and J genes are TRBV27 and TRBJ2-7; D gene uncertain. The clonotype originates from a man between 45 and 60 years old in good health. The sample taken for sequencing was blood. The CDR3 region has the DNA TGTGCCAGCAGTTTGCGAGTTTCCTACGAGCAGTACTTC. Protein product: CASSLRVSYEQYF.